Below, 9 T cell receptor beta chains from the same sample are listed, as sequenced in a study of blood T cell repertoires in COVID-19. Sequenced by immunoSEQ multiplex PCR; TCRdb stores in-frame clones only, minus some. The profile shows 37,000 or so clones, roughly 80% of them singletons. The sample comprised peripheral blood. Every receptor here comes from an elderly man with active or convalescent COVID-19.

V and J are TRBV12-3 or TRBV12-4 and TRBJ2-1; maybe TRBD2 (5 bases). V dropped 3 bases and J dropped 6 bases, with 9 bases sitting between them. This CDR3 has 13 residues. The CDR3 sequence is CASSFGLFNEQFF. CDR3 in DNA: TGTGCCAGCAGTTTCGGACTCTTCAATGAGCAGTTCTTC.

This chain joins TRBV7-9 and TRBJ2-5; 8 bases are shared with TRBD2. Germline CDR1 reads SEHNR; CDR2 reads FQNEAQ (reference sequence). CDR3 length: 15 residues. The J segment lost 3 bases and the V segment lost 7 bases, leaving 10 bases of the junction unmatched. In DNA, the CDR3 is TGTGCCAGCACGCTGGGCGGGACTAGGAAAGAGACCCAGTACTTC. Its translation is CASTLGGTRKETQYF.

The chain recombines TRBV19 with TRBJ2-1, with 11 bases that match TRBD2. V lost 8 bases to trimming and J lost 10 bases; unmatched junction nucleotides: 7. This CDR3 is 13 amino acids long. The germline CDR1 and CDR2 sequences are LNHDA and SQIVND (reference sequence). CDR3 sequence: CASSDSGRVEQFF. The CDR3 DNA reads TGTGCCAGTTCCGATAGCGGGAGGGTAGAGCAGTTCTTC.

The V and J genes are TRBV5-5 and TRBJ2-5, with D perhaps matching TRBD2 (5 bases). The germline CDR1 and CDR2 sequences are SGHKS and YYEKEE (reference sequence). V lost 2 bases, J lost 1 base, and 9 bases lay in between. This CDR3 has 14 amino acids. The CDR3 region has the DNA TGTGCCAGCAGCTTTGGAGGCAGCCAAGAGACCCAGTACTTC. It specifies CASSFGGSQETQYF.

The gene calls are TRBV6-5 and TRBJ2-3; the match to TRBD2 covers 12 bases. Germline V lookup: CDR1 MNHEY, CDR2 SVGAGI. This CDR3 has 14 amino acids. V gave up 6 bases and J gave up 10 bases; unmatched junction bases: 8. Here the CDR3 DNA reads TGTGCCAGCAGAGCTAGCGGGGGGGCCGGTGCGCAGTATTTT. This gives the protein CASRASGGAGAQYF.

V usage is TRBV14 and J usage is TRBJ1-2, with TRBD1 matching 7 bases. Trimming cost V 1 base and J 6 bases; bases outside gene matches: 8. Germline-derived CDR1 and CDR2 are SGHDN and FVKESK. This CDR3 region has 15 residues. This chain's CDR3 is CASSQGRYRGNGYTF. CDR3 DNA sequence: TGTGCCAGCAGCCAAGGTCGTTACAGGGGAAATGGCTACACCTTC.

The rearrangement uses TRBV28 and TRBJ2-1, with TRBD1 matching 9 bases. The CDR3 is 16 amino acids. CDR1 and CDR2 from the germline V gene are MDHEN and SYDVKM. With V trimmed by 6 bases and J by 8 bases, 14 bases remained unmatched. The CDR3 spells CASRPAGQGVEDEQFF. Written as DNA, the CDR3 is TGTGCCAGCAGACCGGCGGGACAGGGTGTGGAGGATGAGCAGTTCTTC.

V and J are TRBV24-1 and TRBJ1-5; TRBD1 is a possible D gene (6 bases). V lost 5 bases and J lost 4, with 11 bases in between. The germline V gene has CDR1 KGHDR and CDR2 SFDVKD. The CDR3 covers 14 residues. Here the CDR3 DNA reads TGTGCCACCAGTGTCAGTGGGACAAATCAGCCCCAGCATTTT. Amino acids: CATSVSGTNQPQHF.

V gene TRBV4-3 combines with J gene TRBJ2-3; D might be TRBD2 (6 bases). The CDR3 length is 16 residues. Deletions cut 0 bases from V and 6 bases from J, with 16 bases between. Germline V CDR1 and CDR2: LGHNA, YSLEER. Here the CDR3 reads CASSQDLDSGRDTQYF. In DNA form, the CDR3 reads TGCGCCAGCAGCCAAGATCTAGACTCGGGGAGGGATACGCAGTATTTT.